These 20 T cell receptor beta chains were sequenced from one sample in a study of T cells after yellow fever vaccination. TCRdb passed the 5' RACE reads through MiXCR, listing each CDR3 protein once. The sample carries roughly 340,000 distinct CDR3 sequences, roughly 4.3% recorded once. The sequencing used PBMCs, collected 5 days after the yellow fever booster vaccination. These receptors all come from a young man who received the YFV17D yellow fever vaccine.

The chain carries TRBV2 and TRBJ2-2; 12 bases map to TRBD2. Per germline, CDR1 SNHLY and CDR2 FYNNEI. V lost 4 bases, J lost 9 bases, and 6 bases stayed unmatched. The CDR3 is made up of 15 amino acids. The DNA of the CDR3 is TGTGCCAGCAGTGTAACTAGCGGGGGGTACCGGGAGCTGTTTTTT. Protein sequence: CASSVTSGGYRELFF. Full variable domain (outside the CDR3, taken from reference TRBV2 and TRBJ2-2): EPEVTQTPSHQVTQMGQEVILRCVPISNHLYFYWYRQILGQKVEFLVSFYNNEISEKSEIFDDQFSVERPDGSNFTLKIRSTKLEDSAMYFCASSVTSGGYRELFFGEGSRLTVL.

The genes are TRBV11-3 and TRBJ2-2, with unresolved D. V gave up 5 bases and J gave up 4 bases, with 8 bases separating them. Germline assignment: CDR1 SGHNT and CDR2 YENEEA. The CDR3 length is 13 residues. In nucleotides, the CDR3 is TGTGCCAGCAGCAAGGACGGCACCGGGGAGCTGTTTTTT. This translates into CASSKDGTGELFF.

This clonotype came up a few times. V gene TRBV7-7 combines with J gene TRBJ2-3; D is unclear. V dropped 5 bases and J dropped 1 base, with 13 bases sitting between them. Germline V lookup: CDR1 SSHAT, CDR2 FNYEAQ (reference sequence). The CDR3 runs 15 residues. The CDR3 spells CASSQFSAGTDTQYF. CDR3 DNA sequence: TGTGCCAGCAGCCAGTTCTCCGCGGGCACAGATACGCAGTATTTT.

Only a few counts were recorded for this clonotype. The chain links TRBV5-1 to TRBJ2-4; 7 bases match TRBD2. Trimming removed 4 bases from V and 5 bases from J; junction bases left unmatched: 12. Germline V CDR1 and CDR2: SGHRS, YFSETQ. This CDR3 contains 16 residues. CDR3 nucleotide sequence: TGCGCCAGCAGCGGGGGGGGAGGACTCGCTGAAAACATTCAGTACTTC. Amino acid sequence: CASSGGGGLAENIQYF.

The chain couples TRBV7-6 to TRBJ2-5, with D possibly being TRBD1 (6 bases). V was pared by 2 bases and J by 4 bases, with 17 bases between. Germline CDR1 SGHVS, CDR2 FNYEAQ. The CDR3 has 16 residues. CDR3 region: CASSLNTGSLGETQYF. The CDR3 coding sequence is TGTGCCAGCAGCTTAAACACAGGGAGTCTAGGAGAGACCCAGTACTTC.

V is TRBV7-9 and J is TRBJ2-5; D is perhaps TRBD2 (7 bases). The CDR3 covers 16 residues. Germline-derived CDR1 and CDR2 are SEHNR and FQNEAQ (reference sequence). Trimming shortened V by 5 bases and J by 2 bases, and 18 bases separated the two germline ends. CDR3 protein: CASSPPRGANQETQYF. CDR3 nucleotide sequence: TGTGCCAGCAGCCCCCCCCGGGGGGCAAATCAAGAGACCCAGTACTTC.

This clonotype was seen ten or more times. The chain employs TRBV18 and TRBJ2-7; no firm D call. The germline gives CDR1 KGHSH, CDR2 LQKENI. CDR3 length: 12 residues. Trimming took 3 bases from V and 3 from J, leaving 6 bases between them. The CDR3 is CASSPVGYEQYF. The DNA of the CDR3 is TGTGCCAGCTCACCCGTCGGCTACGAGCAGTACTTC.

The V call is TRBV4-3, the J call TRBJ2-6; perhaps TRBD2 as D (6 bases). This CDR3 has 15 residues. The V gene lost 9 bases and the J gene lost 0 bases, with 12 bases spanning the gap. Germline V lookup: CDR1 LGHNA, CDR2 YSLEER. The CDR3 sequence: CASGDLRSGANVLTF. Written as DNA, the CDR3 is TGCGCCAGTGGGGACTTGCGCTCTGGGGCCAACGTCCTGACTTTC.

The rearrangement links TRBV5-6 to TRBJ2-7, with D possibly TRBD2 on 5 matching bases. This CDR3 comprises 15 residues. The ends were cut back, 4 bases at V and 3 bases at J, with 17 bases in the middle. CDR1 is SGHDT, CDR2 YYEEEE, per germline. DNA of the CDR3: TGTGCCAGCAGCGCCGACACCGGGATGAACTACGAGCAGTACTTC. It translates to CASSADTGMNYEQYF.

This clonotype has only a few counts. The V and J genes are TRBV23-1 and TRBJ2-5; 7 bases are a match to TRBD1. TRBV23-1 is an ORF; its function is uncertain. Trimming at V came to 6 bases and at J to 3 bases, leaving 13 bases not matched to a gene. This CDR3 region has 16 residues. Here the CDR3 reads CASRSGTACDKETQYF. CDR3 nucleotide sequence: TGCGCCAGCAGATCCGGGACAGCTTGTGACAAAGAGACCCAGTACTTC.

This clonotype was found many times. The chain joins TRBV28 to TRBJ2-3; D is undetermined. The CDR3 sequence is 15 residues long. Germline V gene lookup returns CDR1 MDHEN and CDR2 SYDVKM. Trimming took 5 bases from V and 3 from J, leaving 15 bases between them. CDR3 bases: TGTGCCAGCAGTCCCCTCCAAGTAGGAACAGATACGCAGTATTTT. Residues: CASSPLQVGTDTQYF.

This clonotype was observed many times. This chain joins TRBV6-1 and TRBJ2-3; D might be TRBD2 (5 bases). The CDR3 covers 14 residues. Germline V gene lookup returns CDR1 MNHNS and CDR2 SASEGT. V lost 3 bases and J 1 base, leaving 8 bases between the germline ends. This CDR3 is CASSDDGGTDTQYF. The CDR3 DNA follows: TGTGCCAGCAGTGATGACGGGGGCACAGATACGCAGTATTTT.

This clonotype came up many times. The chain couples TRBV12-3 or TRBV12-4 to TRBJ2-4; no reliable D call. The CDR3 is 13 residues long. Trimming cost V 3 bases and J 13 bases, with 16 bases left between them. The CDR3: CASSFSPLGRQYF. CDR3 DNA sequence: TGTGCCAGCAGTTTTTCCCCCCTAGGCCGGCAGTACTTC.

This clonotype was seen many times. CDR3 coding DNA: TGTGCCAGCAAATTGGGGACAGGGGGTACCACCCTCCACTTT. Residues: CASKLGTGGTTLHF. This chain joins TRBV12-3 or TRBV12-4 and TRBJ1-6; 11 positions match TRBD1. After removal of 7 bases from V and 14 bases from J, the junction contained 10 bases not matched to a gene. The length of the CDR3 is 14 residues.

This clonotype was found a few times. The CDR3 DNA reads TGTGCCAGCAGTTACGGGGGAACTCTGGTGAATGGCTACACCTTC. Translated: CASSYGGTLVNGYTF. The chain couples TRBV6-5 to TRBJ1-2; D perhaps matches TRBD1 (5 bases). Trimming took off 2 bases at V and 6 bases at J, with 16 bases between the two ends. The CDR3 runs to 15 residues. The germline CDR1 and CDR2 sequences are MNHEY and SVGAGI.

This clonotype was seen a few times. As DNA, the CDR3 is TGTGCCAGCAGCTTTTCAGGGGGGGCTGGCTACACCTTC. It yields the protein CASSFSGGAGYTF. V and J are TRBV5-4 and TRBJ1-2, with TRBD1 matching over 7 bases. Germline CDR1 SGHNT, CDR2 YYREEE (reference sequence). CDR3 length: 13 amino acids. Unmatched junction bases numbered 5, after V lost 2 bases and J lost 7 bases.

The chain employs TRBV3-1 and TRBJ2-5; D is tentatively TRBD1 or TRBD2 (5 bases each). Germline V lookup: CDR1 LGHDT, CDR2 YNNKEL (reference sequence). The CDR3 is 15 residues long. V shed 3 bases and J shed 1 base, with 12 bases lying between them. The CDR3: CASSHSGTIQETQYF. The CDR3 nucleotides read TGTGCCAGCAGCCACTCCGGGACCATCCAAGAGACCCAGTACTTC.

This clonotype was counted only a few times. The V call is TRBV5-4, the J call TRBJ1-2; 9 nucleotides match TRBD1. Germline V CDR1 and CDR2: SGHNT, YYREEE (reference sequence). This CDR3 contains 14 residues. Germline trimming cut 4 bases from V and 7 bases from J; bases unmatched to any gene: 8. Here the CDR3 reads CASSHQTGGGGYTF. The CDR3 nucleotides are TGTGCCAGCAGCCACCAGACAGGGGGAGGTGGCTACACCTTC.

This clonotype was counted only a few times. The chain links TRBV5-4 to TRBJ1-1, with 7 bases that match TRBD1. This CDR3 region has 14 residues. V shed 1 base, J shed 0 bases, and the junction held 0 bases outside the gene matches. Germline lookup yields CDR1 SGHNT and CDR2 YYREEE (reference sequence). The CDR3 sequence is CASSLTGVNTEAFF. In DNA, the CDR3 is TGTGCCAGCAGCTTGACAGGGGTGAACACTGAAGCTTTCTTT.

This clonotype has ten or more counts. This sequence joins TRBV21-1 and TRBJ2-7. TRBV21-1 is a documented pseudogene. The CDR3 contains 11 residues. The CDR3 region is CASSRRREQYV. CDR3 coding DNA: TGTGCCAGCAGCCGCCGCCGAGAGCAGTACGTC.